The 2 T cell receptor beta chains given below trace back to one sample, sequenced in a study of T cell repertoires in cytomegalovirus infection. No antigen is known for these receptors. TCRdb reprocessed the reads via MiXCR and lists one record per CDR3 protein. The data show a few hundred thousand distinct CDR3 sequences, with under 45% seen just once and about two fifths held by the top ten. The source material was cultured PBMCs, sampled from culture after CMV antigen stimulation. The receptors originated from a human donor in good health (CMV status not recorded). Some clones in this sample may be carry-over from other donors' samples.

The J gene is TRBJ2-2, the V gene TRBV7-2, with unresolved D. The length of the CDR3 is 15 residues. Germline CDR1 and CDR2: SGHTA and FQGNSA. The V end lost 3 bases, the J end lost 4 bases, and 12 bases lay between the germline ends. CDR3 DNA: TGTGCCAGCAGCTTGTTCCTCGAGCTCACCGGGGAGCTGTTTTTT. This codes for CASSLFLELTGELFF.

This chain links TRBV7-9 with TRBJ2-1; 7 bases agree with TRBD1. Per the germline V gene, CDR1 is SEHNR and CDR2 is FQNEAQ (reference sequence). The CDR3 length is 15 residues. V was clipped by 4 bases and J by 3 bases; unmatched bases: 6. The CDR3 sequence is CASSSPGQFYNEQFF. The CDR3 DNA reads TGTGCCAGCAGCTCGCCGGGACAGTTCTACAATGAGCAGTTCTTC.